These 31 T cell receptor beta chains were all obtained from the same sample, sequenced in a study of blood T cell repertoires in COVID-19. The data were produced by immunoSEQ multiplex PCR, yet TCRdb's version contains in-frame clones alone and is incomplete. The repertoire includes 150,000 to 200,000 clones, roughly 80% of them detected once, and approximately 15% sits in the top ten. Sequenced: peripheral blood. Source of these receptors: a man in his 60s with active or convalescent COVID-19.

V gene TRBV28 combines with J gene TRBJ2-7, with TRBD1 matching 8 bases. V was clipped by 7 bases and J by 6 bases; unmatched bases: 11. Germline V lookup: CDR1 MDHEN, CDR2 SYDVKM. This CDR3 contains 14 residues. The CDR3 is CASTTSLTGAEQYF. The CDR3 region has the DNA TGTGCCAGCACCACCTCCCTGACAGGGGCCGAGCAGTACTTC.

The rearrangement joins TRBV14 to TRBJ2-3; 10 positions match TRBD2. The junction had 16 bases not matched to a gene; V was cut back by 3 bases and J by 4 bases. Per germline, CDR1 SGHDN and CDR2 FVKESK. The CDR3 has 19 residues. The CDR3 region is CASSHLGGLAGDRPDTQYF. CDR3 nucleotide sequence: TGTGCCAGCAGCCATCTCGGGGGGCTAGCGGGGGATCGCCCAGATACGCAGTATTTT.

This chain links TRBV7-9 with TRBJ2-7, with D maybe TRBD1 (5 bases). Germline V lookup: CDR1 SEHNR, CDR2 FQNEAQ (reference sequence). The V end lost 5 bases, the J end lost 6 bases, and 11 bases lay between the germline ends. This CDR3 is 12 amino acids long. The chain's CDR3 is CASSHLRGEQYF. The DNA for the CDR3 is TGTGCCAGCAGCCACCTTAGGGGCGAGCAGTACTTC.

The rearrangement joins TRBV15 to TRBJ2-1; a weak D match, TRBD2 (5 bases). The CDR3 runs to 14 residues. V lost 4 bases, J lost 3 bases, and 10 bases lay in between. Germline V gene lookup returns CDR1 LNHNV and CDR2 YYDKDF (reference sequence). Here the CDR3 reads CATSTTGLYNEQFF. The DNA for the CDR3 is TGTGCCACCAGCACCACTGGACTCTACAATGAGCAGTTCTTC.

The chain is built from TRBV10-3 and TRBJ2-7, with D perhaps matching TRBD1 (6 bases). This CDR3 has 16 amino acids. Germline V lookup: CDR1 ENHRY, CDR2 SYGVKD. V lost 0 bases to trimming and J lost 6 bases, with 18 bases between them. The CDR3, as DNA: TGTGCCATCAGTGAGTCAACGGTTCAGAGGGGGTCCGAGCAGTACTTC. Translation gives CAISESTVQRGSEQYF.

This clone was detected a few times. V gene TRBV5-1 combines with J gene TRBJ1-1; D remains ambiguous. The CDR3 is made up of 13 amino acids. Trimming stripped 4 bases from V and 1 base from J, with 8 bases between. CDR1 is SGHRS, CDR2 YFSETQ, per germline. The CDR3 here is CASSQTQNTEAFF. The CDR3 bases are TGCGCCAGCAGCCAAACACAGAACACTGAAGCTTTCTTT.

V gene TRBV11-2 combines with J gene TRBJ1-5, with D hard to call. The V gene's germline CDR1 is SGHAT and CDR2 FQNNGV. This CDR3 comprises 15 residues. The ends were cut back, 3 bases at V and 4 bases at J, with 13 bases in the middle. This chain's CDR3 is CASSFTGEANQPQHF. CDR3 sequence (DNA): TGTGCCAGCAGCTTCACCGGGGAGGCAAATCAGCCCCAGCATTTT.

The chain has TRBV3-1 (or the pseudogene TRBV3-2) and TRBJ2-7, with D uncertain. Trimming took off 0 bases at V and 0 bases at J, with 6 bases between the two ends. The CDR3 has 14 amino acids. The germline V gene has CDR1 LGHDT and CDR2 YNNKEL (reference sequence). The CDR3 sequence is CASSQDRSSYEQYF. In DNA, the CDR3 is TGTGCCAGCAGCCAAGACCGGAGCTCCTACGAGCAGTACTTC.

The chain carries TRBV19 and TRBJ1-2; 8 positions agree with TRBD1. This CDR3 is built from 14 residues. J was trimmed by 6 bases and V by 6 bases; bases with no gene match: 9. Germline V gives CDR1 LNHDA, CDR2 SQIVND (reference sequence). For the CDR3, the DNA is TGTGCCAGTAGCCTATTACGGGACAGGCATGGCTACACCTTC. This gives the protein CASSLLRDRHGYTF.

The V gene is TRBV20-1, the J gene TRBJ1-2, with D perhaps matching TRBD1 (5 bases). The CDR3 length is 11 residues. With 5 bases removed from V and 6 bases from J, the gap between germline ends came to 10 bases. CDR1 is DFQATT and CDR2 is SNEGSKA in the germline V gene (reference sequence). The CDR3 bases are TGCAGTGCTGGACACAGCCATGGCTACACCTTC. Translating gives CSAGHSHGYTF.

The chain employs TRBV29-1 and TRBJ2-1; D perhaps matches TRBD2 (5 bases). The germline V gene has CDR1 SQVTM and CDR2 ANQGSEA. V lost 6 bases and J 0 bases, leaving 12 bases between the germline ends. CDR3 length: 14 amino acids. This CDR3 is CSVVYGLSYNEQFF. Written as DNA, the CDR3 is TGCAGCGTCGTTTACGGACTCTCCTACAATGAGCAGTTCTTC.

The V call is TRBV12-3 or TRBV12-4, the J call TRBJ1-1; D gene uncertain. There are 11 residues in the CDR3. The V end was cut by 7 bases, the J end by 8 bases, with 11 bases between. The DNA of the CDR3 is TGTGCCAGCACGATTAGGAGCGAAGCTTTCTTT. It translates to CASTIRSEAFF.

This chain uses TRBV11-2 with TRBJ2-7; weak D call: TRBD2 (6 bases). This CDR3 is built from 15 residues. Germline assignment: CDR1 SGHAT and CDR2 FQNNGV. The V and J ends lost 6 bases and 6 bases respectively, with 21 bases between them. The CDR3 nucleotides read TGTGCCAGCAGTCTTATAGTGGGCGGGACGAGCGAGCAGTACTTC. It specifies CASSLIVGGTSEQYF.

The V call is TRBV19, the J call TRBJ1-5, with D tentatively TRBD1 (5 bases). Germline loops: CDR1 LNHDA, CDR2 SQIVND (reference sequence). The CDR3 has 15 amino acids. Trimming removed 2 bases from V and 0 bases from J, with 8 bases in between. The CDR3 sequence: CASSIRGNSNQPQHF. DNA for the CDR3: TGTGCCAGTAGTATAAGGGGAAATAGCAATCAGCCCCAGCATTTT.

This clone was counted a single time. The chain recombines TRBV11-2 with TRBJ1-1; D call uncertain. Germline lookup yields CDR1 SGHAT and CDR2 FQNNGV. This CDR3 has 14 residues. Deletions cut 4 bases from V and 4 bases from J, with 13 bases between. CDR3 region: CASSSLDIGTEAFF. In DNA form, the CDR3 reads TGTGCCAGCAGCTCCCTCGACATAGGCACTGAAGCTTTCTTT.

This sequence joins TRBV18 and TRBJ2-3; tentative D call: TRBD1 (5 bases). Trimming took off 0 bases at V and 5 bases at J, with 15 bases between the two ends. The CDR3 extends over 16 amino acids. Per the germline V gene, CDR1 is KGHSH and CDR2 is LQKENI. CDR3 region: CASSPPFGGAVDTQYF. CDR3 DNA: TGTGCCAGCTCACCACCGTTTGGTGGGGCCGTAGATACGCAGTATTTT.

This chain uses TRBV4-2 with TRBJ1-1; D is undetermined. This CDR3 is built from 16 residues. With 5 bases removed from V and 0 bases from J, the gap between germline ends came to 16 bases. Germline V gene lookup returns CDR1 LGHNA and CDR2 YNFKEQ. For the CDR3, the DNA is TGTGCCAGCAGCTCCTTGGACCGGCGGGTGAACACTGAAGCTTTCTTT. Protein sequence: CASSSLDRRVNTEAFF.

The chain employs TRBV6-5 and TRBJ1-1; maybe TRBD1 (6 bases). Germline-derived CDR1 and CDR2 are MNHEY and SVGAGI. The CDR3 has 14 residues. Trimming stripped 6 bases from V and 1 base from J, with 12 bases between. CDR3 in DNA: TGTGCCAGCAGACGAGGACAGTGGAACACTGAAGCTTTCTTT. Its translation: CASRRGQWNTEAFF.

This chain uses TRBV4-1 with TRBJ2-3, with D perhaps TRBD1 (5 bases). The CDR3 consists of 16 residues. Germline assignment: CDR1 MGHRA and CDR2 YSYEKL. With 1 base removed from V and 2 bases from J, the gap between germline ends came to 13 bases. The CDR3 DNA is TGCGCCAGCAGCCAAGGCACTCGACAGACCACAGATACGCAGTATTTT. It yields the protein CASSQGTRQTTDTQYF.

A word on this clone: Compared with germline, one end of the junction differs, possibly owing to a read error. The rearrangement uses TRBV3-1 (or the pseudogene TRBV3-2) and TRBJ1-1; 8 positions agree with TRBD1. This CDR3 is 11 amino acids long. CDR1 and CDR2 from the germline V gene are LGHDT and YNNKEL (reference sequence). The CDR3 reads CASSQGQGPRF. DNA of the CDR3: TGTGCCAGCAGCCAAGGACAGGGGCCGAGGTTT.

The chain is built from TRBV2 and TRBJ2-7, with 10 bases fitting TRBD2. V shed 5 bases, J shed 7 bases, and the junction held 5 bases outside the gene matches. Germline CDR1 reads SNHLY; CDR2 reads FYNNEI. CDR3 length: 13 residues. The CDR3 reads CASSSILAGEQYF. The DNA of the CDR3 is TGTGCCAGCAGTTCAATACTAGCGGGGGAGCAGTACTTC.

The V gene is TRBV6-5, the J gene TRBJ2-7, with D perhaps TRBD2 (5 bases). CDR1 and CDR2 from the germline V gene are MNHEY and SVGAGI. This CDR3 is 13 amino acids long. V lost 7 bases and J lost 6, with 16 bases in between. The CDR3 DNA reads as TGTGCCAGCACTCCCCGGACTTTGTCCGAGCAGTACTTC. It translates to CASTPRTLSEQYF.

V gene TRBV10-3 combines with J gene TRBJ1-6; 8 positions agree with TRBD1. The CDR3 contains 14 residues. V shed 7 bases and J 8 bases; nucleotides not matched to a gene: 7. Per germline, CDR1 ENHRY and CDR2 SYGVKD. For the CDR3, the DNA is TGTGCCATCAAAGCTGGGACAGGACATTCACCCCTCCACTTT. Encoded protein: CAIKAGTGHSPLHF.

V usage is TRBV9 and J usage is TRBJ2-3; 9 nucleotides line up with TRBD2. With V trimmed by 6 bases and J by 2 bases, 7 bases remained unmatched. Germline V gene sequence: CDR1 SGDLS, CDR2 YYNGEE. The CDR3 runs 15 residues. CDR3 DNA: TGTGCCAGCAAGAGGCTAGCGGGATTCACAGATACGCAGTATTTT. Its protein product is CASKRLAGFTDTQYF.

V and J are TRBV13 and TRBJ2-1, with TRBD1 matching over 7 bases. V dropped 5 bases and J dropped 8; count of bases not matched to a gene: 6. The CDR3 consists of 13 residues. Germline CDR1 and CDR2: PRHDT and FYEKMQ (reference sequence). CDR3 region: CASSLPQGDEQFF. The CDR3, as DNA: TGTGCCAGCAGCCTACCCCAGGGGGATGAGCAGTTCTTC.

The V call is TRBV9, the J call TRBJ2-7; the match to TRBD2 covers 8 bases. This CDR3 region has 14 residues. V lost 4 bases and J lost 2; bases outside the gene matches: 5. Germline CDR1 and CDR2: SGDLS and YYNGEE. CDR3 nucleotide sequence: TGTGCCAGCAGCTCGGGACTAGGGACCTACGAGCAGTACTTC. Its translation is CASSSGLGTYEQYF.

This rearrangement joins TRBV10-3 to TRBJ2-2, with TRBD2 as a possible D gene (5 bases). This CDR3 has 15 residues. Trimming took off 7 bases at V and 6 bases at J, with 18 bases between the two ends. From germline, CDR1 is ENHRY and CDR2 SYGVKD. CDR3 region: CAINSGQDGAGELFF. CDR3 nucleotides: TGTGCCATCAATTCCGGGCAGGACGGGGCCGGGGAGCTGTTTTTT.

The chain is built from TRBV19 and TRBJ2-2, with 7 bases lining up with TRBD1. V shed 5 bases, J shed 5 bases, and the junction held 8 bases outside the gene matches. There are 15 residues in the CDR3. The germline V gene encodes CDR1 LNHDA and CDR2 SQIVND (reference sequence). This CDR3 reads CASSPTGFSTGELFF. The CDR3 DNA reads as TGTGCCAGTAGTCCGACAGGGTTTAGTACCGGGGAGCTGTTTTTT.

This chain joins TRBV27 and TRBJ2-5, with D unresolved. The CDR3 covers 13 residues. The germline V and J ends were trimmed by 1 base and 4 bases, with 7 bases remaining between them. The germline gives CDR1 MNHEY, CDR2 SMNVEV (reference sequence). The CDR3 DNA sequence: TGTGCCAGCAGTTTATTAGAGCGAGAGACCCAGTACTTC. Translation gives CASSLLERETQYF.

The chain combines TRBV28 with TRBJ2-7; 8 positions match TRBD2. The germline V gene encodes CDR1 MDHEN and CDR2 SYDVKM. The junction had 13 bases not matched to a gene; V was cut back by 2 bases and J by 10 bases. CDR3 length equals 15 residues. In nucleotides, the CDR3 is TGTGCCAGCAGTTTAGTAGCGGGGCGGGAGATAGCTCAGTACTTC. Translating it yields CASSLVAGREIAQYF.

This chain uses TRBV4-3 with TRBJ2-5, with 8 positions matching TRBD1. This CDR3 contains 15 residues. Unmatched junction bases numbered 8, after V lost 4 bases and J lost 4 bases. Per germline, CDR1 LGHNA and CDR2 YSLEER. The CDR3 reads CASSPTGGSGETQYF. The CDR3 DNA reads as TGCGCCAGCAGCCCAACAGGGGGGAGTGGAGAGACCCAGTACTTC.